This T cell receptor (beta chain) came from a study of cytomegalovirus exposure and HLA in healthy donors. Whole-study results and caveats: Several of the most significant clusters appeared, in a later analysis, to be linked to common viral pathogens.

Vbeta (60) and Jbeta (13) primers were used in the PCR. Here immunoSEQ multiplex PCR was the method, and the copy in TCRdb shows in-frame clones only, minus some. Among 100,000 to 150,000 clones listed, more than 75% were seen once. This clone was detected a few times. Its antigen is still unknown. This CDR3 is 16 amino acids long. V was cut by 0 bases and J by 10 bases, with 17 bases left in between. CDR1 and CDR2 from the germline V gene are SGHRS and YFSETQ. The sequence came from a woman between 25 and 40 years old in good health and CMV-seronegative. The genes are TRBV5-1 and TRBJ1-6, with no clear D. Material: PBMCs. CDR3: CASSLDSGSLGSPLHF. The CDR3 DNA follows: TGCGCCAGCAGCTTGGACAGCGGAAGTTTGGGGTCACCCCTCCACTTT.